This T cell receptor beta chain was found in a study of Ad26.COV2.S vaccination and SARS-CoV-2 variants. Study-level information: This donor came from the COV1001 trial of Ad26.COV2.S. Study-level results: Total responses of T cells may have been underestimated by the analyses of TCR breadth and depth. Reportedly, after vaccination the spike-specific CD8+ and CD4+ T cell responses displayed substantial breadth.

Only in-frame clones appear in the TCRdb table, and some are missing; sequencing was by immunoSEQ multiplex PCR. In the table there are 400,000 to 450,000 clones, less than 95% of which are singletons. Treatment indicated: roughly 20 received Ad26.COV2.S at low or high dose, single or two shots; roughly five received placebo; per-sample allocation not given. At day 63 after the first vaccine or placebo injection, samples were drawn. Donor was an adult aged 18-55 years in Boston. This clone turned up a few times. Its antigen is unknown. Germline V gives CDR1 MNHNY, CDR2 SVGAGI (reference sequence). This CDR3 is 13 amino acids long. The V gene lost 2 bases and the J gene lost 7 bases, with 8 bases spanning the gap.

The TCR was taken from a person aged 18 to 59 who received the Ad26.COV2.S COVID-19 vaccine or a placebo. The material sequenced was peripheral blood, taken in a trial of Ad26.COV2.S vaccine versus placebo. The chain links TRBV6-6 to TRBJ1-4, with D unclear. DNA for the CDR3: TGTGCCAGCAGTTACGCGCGGGCTGAAAAACTGTTTTTT. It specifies CASSYARAEKLFF.